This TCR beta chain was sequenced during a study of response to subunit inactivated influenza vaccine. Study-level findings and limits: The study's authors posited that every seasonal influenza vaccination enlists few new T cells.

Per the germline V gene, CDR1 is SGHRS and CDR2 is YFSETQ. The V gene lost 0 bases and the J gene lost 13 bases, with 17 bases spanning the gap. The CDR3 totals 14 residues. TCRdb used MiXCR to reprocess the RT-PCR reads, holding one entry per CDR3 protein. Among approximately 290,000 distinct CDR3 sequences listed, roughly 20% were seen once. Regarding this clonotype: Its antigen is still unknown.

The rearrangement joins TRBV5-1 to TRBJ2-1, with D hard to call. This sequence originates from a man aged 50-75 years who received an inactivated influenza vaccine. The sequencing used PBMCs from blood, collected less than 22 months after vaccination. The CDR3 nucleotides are TGCGCCAGCAGCTTGGCCTATGAAAGAGCAATCCAGTTCTTC. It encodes CASSLAYERAIQFF.